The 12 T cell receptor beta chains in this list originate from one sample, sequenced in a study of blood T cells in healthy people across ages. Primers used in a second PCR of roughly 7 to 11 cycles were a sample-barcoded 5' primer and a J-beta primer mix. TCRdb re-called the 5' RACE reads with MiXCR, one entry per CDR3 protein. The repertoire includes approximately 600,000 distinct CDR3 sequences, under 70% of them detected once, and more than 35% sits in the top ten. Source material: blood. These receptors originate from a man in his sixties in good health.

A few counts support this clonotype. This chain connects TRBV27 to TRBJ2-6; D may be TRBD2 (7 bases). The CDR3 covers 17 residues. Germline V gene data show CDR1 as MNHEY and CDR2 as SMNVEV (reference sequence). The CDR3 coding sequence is TGTGCTACCGTCCGGCGGGGGCCCCCTTCTGGGGCCAACGTCCTGACTTTC. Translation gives CATVRRGPPSGANVLTF.

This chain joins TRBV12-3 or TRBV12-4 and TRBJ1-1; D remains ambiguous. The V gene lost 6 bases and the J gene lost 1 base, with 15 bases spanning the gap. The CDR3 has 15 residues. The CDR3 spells CASSPRGSPNTEAFF. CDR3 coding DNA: TGTGCCAGCAGCCCCCGTGGGTCACCGAACACTGAAGCTTTCTTT.

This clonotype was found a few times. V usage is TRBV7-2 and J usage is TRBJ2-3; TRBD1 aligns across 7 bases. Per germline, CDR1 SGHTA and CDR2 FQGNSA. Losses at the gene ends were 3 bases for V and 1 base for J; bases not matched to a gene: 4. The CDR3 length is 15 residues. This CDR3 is CASSFRGQRTDTQYF. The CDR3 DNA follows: TGTGCCAGCAGCTTTAGGGGGCAACGCACAGATACGCAGTATTTT.

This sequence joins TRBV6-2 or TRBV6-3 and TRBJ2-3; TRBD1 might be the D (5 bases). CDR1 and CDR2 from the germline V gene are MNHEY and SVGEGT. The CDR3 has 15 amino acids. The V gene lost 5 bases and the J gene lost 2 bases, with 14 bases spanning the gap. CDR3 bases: TGTGCCAGCAGTACCCTACAGGAGTACACAGATACGCAGTATTTT. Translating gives CASSTLQEYTDTQYF.

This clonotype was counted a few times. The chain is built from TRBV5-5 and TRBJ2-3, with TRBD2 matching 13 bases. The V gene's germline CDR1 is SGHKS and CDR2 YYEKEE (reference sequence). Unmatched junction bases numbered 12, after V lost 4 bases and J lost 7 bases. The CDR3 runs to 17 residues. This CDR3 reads CASSRTSGGLGDNTQYF. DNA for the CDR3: TGTGCCAGCAGCCGGACTAGCGGGGGCCTAGGGGATAATACGCAGTATTTT.

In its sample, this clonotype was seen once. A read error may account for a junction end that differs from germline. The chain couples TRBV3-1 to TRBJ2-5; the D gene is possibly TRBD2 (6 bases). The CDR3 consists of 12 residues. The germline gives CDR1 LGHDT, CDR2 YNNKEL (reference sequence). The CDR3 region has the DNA TGTGTCAGCAGCCACCCCGGGGGTGAGCAGTACTTC. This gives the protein CVSSHPGGEQYF.

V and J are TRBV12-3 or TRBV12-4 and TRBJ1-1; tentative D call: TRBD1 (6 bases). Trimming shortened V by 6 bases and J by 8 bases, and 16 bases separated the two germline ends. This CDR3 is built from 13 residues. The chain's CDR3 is CASRRTGLREAFF. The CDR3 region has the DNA TGTGCCAGCAGAAGAACAGGGCTCAGAGAAGCTTTCTTT.

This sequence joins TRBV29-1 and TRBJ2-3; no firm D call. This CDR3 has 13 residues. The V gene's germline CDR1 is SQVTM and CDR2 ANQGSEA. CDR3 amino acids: CSTGSIGTDTQYF. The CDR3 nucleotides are TGCAGTACCGGTTCTATCGGGACAGATACGCAGTATTTT.

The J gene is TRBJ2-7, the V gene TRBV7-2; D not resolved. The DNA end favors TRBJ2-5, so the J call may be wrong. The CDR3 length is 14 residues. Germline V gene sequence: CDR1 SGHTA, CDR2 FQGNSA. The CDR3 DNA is TGTGCCAGCAGCTTAGTATTGGTGGGCGAGACCCAGTACTTC. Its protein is CASSLVLVGETQYF.

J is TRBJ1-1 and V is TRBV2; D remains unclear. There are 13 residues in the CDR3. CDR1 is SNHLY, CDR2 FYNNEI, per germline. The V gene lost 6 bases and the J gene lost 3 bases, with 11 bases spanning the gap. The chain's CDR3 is CASRTNRDTEAFF. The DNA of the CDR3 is TGTGCCAGCAGGACCAACCGTGACACTGAAGCTTTCTTT.

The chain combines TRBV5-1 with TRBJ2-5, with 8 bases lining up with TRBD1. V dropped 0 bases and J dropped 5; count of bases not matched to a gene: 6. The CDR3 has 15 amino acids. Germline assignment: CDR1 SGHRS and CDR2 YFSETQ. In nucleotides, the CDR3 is TGCGCCAGCAGCTTGGGACAGGGGATCAGGGAGACCCAGTACTTC. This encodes CASSLGQGIRETQYF.

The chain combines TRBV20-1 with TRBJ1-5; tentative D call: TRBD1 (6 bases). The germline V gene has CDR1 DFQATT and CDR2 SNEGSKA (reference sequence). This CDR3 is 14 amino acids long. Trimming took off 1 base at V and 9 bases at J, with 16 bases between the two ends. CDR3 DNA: TGCAGTGCTAGAGGCAGGGGCCAGCAAGGGCCCCAGCATTTT. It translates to CSARGRGQQGPQHF.